The 8 T cell receptor beta chains reported below all come from one sample, sequenced in a study of cytomegalovirus exposure and HLA in healthy donors. PCR employed 60 Vbeta and 13 Jbeta primers. Produced via immunoSEQ multiplex PCR; TCRdb's table is partial and in-frame only. The table shows about 130,000 clones, with around 77% occurring only once. Sequenced input: PBMCs. Every receptor here comes from a young man in good health and CMV-seronegative.

The chain combines TRBV30 with TRBJ2-5; D is undetermined. Trimming took 1 base from V and 4 from J, leaving 4 bases between them. From germline, CDR1 is GTSNPN and CDR2 SVGIG (reference sequence). CDR3 length: 11 amino acids. This CDR3 is CAWSDLETQYF. Written as DNA, the CDR3 is TGTGCCTGGAGTGACTTAGAGACCCAGTACTTC.

The rearrangement uses TRBV18 and TRBJ1-5; TRBD1 agrees at 7 bases. The V gene end was trimmed by 0 bases and the J gene end by 5 bases; junction bases not matched to a gene: 7. Germline CDR1 reads KGHSH; CDR2 reads LQKENI. The CDR3 totals 16 residues. The DNA for the CDR3 is TGTGCCAGCTCACCACCGGCGAGGGGGCTGGATCAGCCCCAGCATTTT. Protein: CASSPPARGLDQPQHF.

This clone was observed once. The chain joins TRBV29-1 to TRBJ1-2, with D perhaps TRBD1 (6 bases). CDR1 is SQVTM and CDR2 is ANQGSEA in the germline V gene. Trimming cost V 7 bases and J 6 bases, with 15 bases left between them. The CDR3 loop spans 12 amino acids. The chain's CDR3 is CSEGMPGDGYTF. The CDR3 DNA reads as TGCAGCGAGGGAATGCCAGGGGATGGCTACACCTTC.

This chain links TRBV9 with TRBJ2-1; 9 bases agree with TRBD1. The CDR3 runs 16 residues. V lost 4 bases, J lost 1 base, and 6 bases stayed unmatched. Germline V gives CDR1 SGDLS, CDR2 YYNGEE. CDR3 protein: CASSSQGARSYNEQFF. The CDR3 DNA is TGTGCCAGCAGCTCACAGGGGGCGCGATCCTACAATGAGCAGTTCTTC.

The chain has TRBV7-3 and TRBJ2-1; maybe TRBD2 (7 bases). The CDR3 covers 16 residues. Germline-derived CDR1 and CDR2 are SGHTA and FQGTGA. Trimming shortened V by 5 bases and J by 0 bases, and 14 bases separated the two germline ends. CDR3 DNA: TGTGCCAGCAGCCCGGGGGGCCCCAGCTCCTACAATGAGCAGTTCTTC. It yields the protein CASSPGGPSSYNEQFF.

The chain uses TRBV7-8 and TRBJ2-5; 8 bases are a match to TRBD1. The germline CDR1 and CDR2 sequences are SGHVS and FQNEAQ. CDR3 length: 15 amino acids. J lost 4 bases, V lost 4 bases, and 8 bases had no gene match. The DNA of the CDR3 is TGTGCCAGCAGCTACCGGACAGGGCAGGGAGAGACCCAGTACTTC. This codes for CASSYRTGQGETQYF.

The chain uses TRBV30 and TRBJ2-3, with D tentatively TRBD2 (6 bases). V was trimmed by 2 bases and J by 6 bases, leaving 12 bases between them. There are 13 residues in the CDR3. Germline V gene data show CDR1 as GTSNPN and CDR2 as SVGIG (reference sequence). The CDR3 DNA follows: TGTGCCTGGAGTACCCGGAGGGCGGATACGCAGTATTTT. Translating gives CAWSTRRADTQYF.

There are a few counts of this clone. The chain employs TRBV18 and TRBJ1-2, with 8 bases aligning to TRBD1. With V trimmed by 1 base and J by 5 bases, 6 bases remained unmatched. The CDR3 has 15 residues. CDR1 and CDR2 (germline): KGHSH, LQKENI. Here the CDR3 reads CASSPQTGATYGYTF. DNA for the CDR3: TGTGCCAGCTCACCACAGACAGGGGCGACATATGGCTACACCTTC.